This TCR beta chain was captured by sequencing in a study of OX40 agonist ivuxolimab in advanced cancers. Study in general: The study enrolled dose-escalation patients with hepatocellular carcinoma, melanoma, renal cell or head and neck cancer.

Blood sampling was done at baseline, cycle 4 day 1, and cycle 7 day 1. Looked up from germline, CDR1 is MNHEY and CDR2 is SVGAGI. The CDR3 has 15 residues. V trimming: 7 bases; J trimming: 6 bases; junction bases outside the gene matches: 11. Some clones are missing from TCRdb's copy, which holds only in-frame ones; the method was immunoSEQ multiplex PCR. The sample has some 140,000 clones; about nine tenths are singletons. To note about this clone: Its antigen is not known.

Study-wide results and caveats: On average, CD8+ T cells showed a greater number of expanded clones than CD4+. Clonal expansion by week 6 occurred in CD4+ and CD8+ blood T cells (at 0.1 to 3.0 mg/kg).

The V call is TRBV6-5, the J call TRBJ2-2; 7 bases align to TRBD2. Material: CD4+ or CD8+ T cells sorted from blood, obtained in a trial of the OX40 agonist ivuxolimab. The TCR originated in an adult with an advanced solid tumor such as melanoma, head and neck, liver or kidney cancer. The CDR3 region is CASKITGGYSGELFF. Here the CDR3 DNA reads TGTGCCAGCAAGATAACGGGAGGATACTCCGGGGAGCTGTTTTTT.